This T cell receptor beta chain derives from a study of cytomegalovirus exposure and HLA in healthy donors. Study-wide results and caveats: One cluster of highly shared sequence variants probably arose as a sequencing artifact.

The primer mix had 60 Vbeta and 13 Jbeta primers. The data were produced by immunoSEQ multiplex PCR, yet TCRdb's version contains in-frame clones alone and is incomplete. Here the sample spans 100,000 to 150,000 clones, around 78% being singletons. To note about this clone: The antigen remains unidentified.

Germline CDR1 and CDR2: SQVTM and ANQGSEA. The CDR3 consists of 14 residues. After removal of 6 bases from V and 8 bases from J, the junction contained 7 bases not matched to a gene. This receptor was identified in a woman aged 35 to 49 in good health and CMV-seronegative. Sequenced material: PBMCs. V is TRBV29-1 and J is TRBJ2-1, with 13 bases matching TRBD2. The CDR3 reads CSVYRTSGSHEQFF. In DNA, the CDR3 is TGCAGCGTCTATCGGACTAGCGGGAGCCATGAGCAGTTCTTC.